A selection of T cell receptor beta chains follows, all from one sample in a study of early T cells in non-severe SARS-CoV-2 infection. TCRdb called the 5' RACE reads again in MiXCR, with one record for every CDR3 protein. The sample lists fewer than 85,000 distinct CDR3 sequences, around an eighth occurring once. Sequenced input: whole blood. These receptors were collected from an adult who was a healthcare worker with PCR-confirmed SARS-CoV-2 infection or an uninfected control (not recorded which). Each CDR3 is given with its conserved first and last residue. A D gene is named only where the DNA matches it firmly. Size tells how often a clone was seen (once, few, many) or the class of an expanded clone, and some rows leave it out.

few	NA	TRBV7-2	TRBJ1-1	CASSKGTDLRAFF	TGTGCCAGCAGCAAAGGGACGGACCTGAGGGCTTTCTTT
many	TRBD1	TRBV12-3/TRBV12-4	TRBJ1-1	CASSPRQGWTEAFF	TGTGCCAGCAGCCCCAGACAGGGGTGGACTGAAGCTTTCTTT
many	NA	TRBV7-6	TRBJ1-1	CASSLSGVTEAFF	TGTGCCAGCAGCTTATCGGGGGTTACTGAAGCTTTCTTT
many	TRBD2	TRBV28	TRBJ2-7	CASSLSGDYEQYF	TGTGCCAGCAGTTTGAGCGGGGACTACGAGCAGTACTTC
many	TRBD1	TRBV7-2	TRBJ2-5	CASSSDRWEKTQYF	TGTGCCAGCAGCTCGGACAGGTGGGAGAAGACCCAGTACTTC
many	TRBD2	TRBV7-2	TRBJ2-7	CASSQQAGSFYEQYF	TGTGCCAGCAGCCAACAAGCGGGGAGCTTCTACGAGCAGTACTTC
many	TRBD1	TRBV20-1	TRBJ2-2	CSAREYSGTATGELFF	TGCAGTGCTAGGGAATACTCCGGGACAGCGACCGGGGAGCTGTTTTTT
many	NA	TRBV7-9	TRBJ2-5	CASSLDKTTQYF	TGTGCCAGCAGCTTGGACAAGACGACCCAGTACTTC
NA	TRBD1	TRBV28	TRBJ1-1	CASRRDRLEAFF	TGTGCCAGCAGAAGGGACAGACTTGAAGCTTTCTTT
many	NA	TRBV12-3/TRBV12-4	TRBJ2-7	CASRGRDATHF	TGTGCCAGCAGGGGCCGGGACGCGACCCACTTC
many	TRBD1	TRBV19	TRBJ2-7	CASSRGQGVDYEQYF	TGTGCCAGTAGCAGGGGACAGGGGGTAGACTACGAGCAGTACTTC
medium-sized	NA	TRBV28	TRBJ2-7	CASSPFVTGSSYEQYF	TGTGCCAGCAGCCCCTTTGTTACAGGGAGCTCCTACGAGCAGTACTTC
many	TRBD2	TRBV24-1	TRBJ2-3	CATSGGMGLAGEDTQYF	TGTGCCACCAGTGGTGGCATGGGACTAGCGGGAGAAGATACGCAGTATTTT
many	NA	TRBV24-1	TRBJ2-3	CATSDGPQRGTDTQYF	TGTGCCACCAGTGACGGGCCCCAGAGGGGCACAGATACGCAGTATTTT
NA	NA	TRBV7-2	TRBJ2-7	CASSLPPPREQYF	TGTGCCAGCAGCCTGCCCCCCCCTAGGGAGCAGTACTTC
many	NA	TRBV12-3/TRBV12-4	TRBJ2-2	CASSSRGFDTGELFF	TGTGCCAGCAGTTCCAGGGGTTTTGACACCGGGGAGCTGTTTTTT
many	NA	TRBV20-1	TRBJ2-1	CSARADSDEQFF	TGCAGTGCTAGAGCTGACTCCGATGAGCAGTTCTTC
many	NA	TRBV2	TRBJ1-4	CASSDLTQGATNEKLFF	TGTGCCAGCAGTGACTTAACCCAGGGCGCAACTAATGAAAAACTGTTTTTT
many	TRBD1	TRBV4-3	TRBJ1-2	CASSHIAQGAADGYTF	TGCGCCAGCAGCCATATCGCGCAGGGGGCTGCGGATGGCTACACCTTC
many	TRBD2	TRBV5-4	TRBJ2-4	CASSPIAGAQNIQYF	TGTGCCAGCAGCCCCATAGCGGGAGCTCAAAACATTCAGTACTTC
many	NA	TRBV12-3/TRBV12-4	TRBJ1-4	CASQAPSGKLFF	TGTGCCAGCCAAGCCCCCTCGGGAAAACTGTTTTTT
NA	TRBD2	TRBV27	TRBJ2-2	CASSLLADNPGELFF	TGTGCCAGCAGTTTGCTAGCGGATAATCCGGGGGAGCTGTTTTTT
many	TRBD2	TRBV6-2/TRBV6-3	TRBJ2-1	CASSYSASGRGHEQFF	TGTGCCAGCAGTTACTCGGCTAGCGGGAGAGGGCATGAGCAGTTCTTC
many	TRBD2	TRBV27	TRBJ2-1	CASRPTGGSRGGNEQFF	TGTGCCAGCAGACCTACCGGGGGGTCCCGGGGTGGGAATGAGCAGTTCTTC
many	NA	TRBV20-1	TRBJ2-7	CSVTQGNYEQYF	TGCAGTGTTACACAGGGCAACTACGAGCAGTACTTC
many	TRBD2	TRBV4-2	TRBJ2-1	CASSQANVASGRRPNEQFF	TGTGCCAGCAGCCAAGCTAATGTGGCTAGCGGGAGAAGGCCAAATGAGCAGTTCTTC
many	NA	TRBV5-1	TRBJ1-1	CASTEKQPNTEAFF	TGCGCCAGCACAGAGAAGCAACCGAACACTGAAGCTTTCTTT
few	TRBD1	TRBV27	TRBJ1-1	CASRRLTGAGVGMNTEAFF	TGTGCCAGCAGACGATTGACAGGGGCAGGAGTCGGAATGAACACTGAAGCTTTCTTT
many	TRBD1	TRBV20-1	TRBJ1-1	CSGARQGDTEAFF	TGCAGTGGGGCTAGACAGGGGGACACTGAAGCTTTCTTT
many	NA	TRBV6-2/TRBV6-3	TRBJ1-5	CASSSAGFGNQPQHF	TGTGCCAGCAGTTCCGCCGGGTTCGGCAATCAGCCCCAGCATTTT
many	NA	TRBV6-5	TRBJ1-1	CASSYSGGGTEAFF	TGTGCCAGCAGTTACTCAGGAGGGGGGACTGAAGCTTTCTTT
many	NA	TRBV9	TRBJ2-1	CASSERSSSLGNEQFF	TGTGCCAGCAGTGAAAGGTCCAGCTCTCTGGGGAATGAGCAGTTCTTC
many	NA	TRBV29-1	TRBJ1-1	CSVEDLTGGAFF	TGCAGCGTTGAAGATCTGACAGGAGGAGCTTTCTTT
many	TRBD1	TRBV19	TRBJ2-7	CASGPGQGAHEQYF	TGTGCCAGTGGACCGGGACAGGGGGCTCACGAGCAGTACTTC
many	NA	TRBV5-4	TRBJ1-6	CASSFPYYNSPLHF	TGTGCCAGCAGCTTTCCATACTATAATTCACCCCTCCACTTT
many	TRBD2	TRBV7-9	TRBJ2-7	CASSFPGLKQWEQYF	TGTGCCAGCAGCTTTCCGGGACTAAAGCAGTGGGAGCAGTACTTC
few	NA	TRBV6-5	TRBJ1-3	CASSQGFSGNTIYF	TGTGCCAGCAGCCAAGGTTTCTCTGGAAACACCATATATTTT
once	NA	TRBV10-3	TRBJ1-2	CAITGGSRGYTF	TGTGCCATCACGGGGGGTAGCCGGGGCTACACCTTC
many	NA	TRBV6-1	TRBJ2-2	CASSADSWRAGELFF	TGTGCCAGCAGTGCCGACAGTTGGCGGGCCGGGGAGCTGTTTTTT
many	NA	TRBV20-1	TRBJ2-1	CSARESRRVEQFF	TGCAGTGCTAGAGAGTCCCGAAGGGTTGAGCAGTTCTTC
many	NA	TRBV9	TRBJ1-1	CASSVGSDTEAFF	TGTGCCAGCAGCGTAGGGAGTGACACTGAAGCTTTCTTT
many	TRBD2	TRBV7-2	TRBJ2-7	CASSSSGVTYEQYF	TGTGCCAGCAGCTCTAGCGGGGTCACCTACGAGCAGTACTTC